Below are 15 T cell receptor beta chains sequenced from a single sample in a study of tissue T cells after allogeneic stem cell transplantation (dated by TCRdb to 2022 to 2024). Library construction relied on the immunoSEQ multiplex PCR assay. Entries here come from immuneACCESS through TCRdb and include only in-frame sequences with V and J called. Some clones fail to appear in such tables; in the studies checked, an unresolved V gene covers under half of the shortfall, and the cause of the remainder is unknown. In this sample the table shows 48,000 or so clones, less than 75% of which occur a single time. 0.7% of the sample is in the top ten clones. Sequencing was performed on sorted cells pooled from one or two spleens. These receptors were obtained from a pool of C57BL/6 mice in good health.

For this clone: Genes and germline come from the mouse. The read stops 1 residue short of the end of the CDR3; the missing end is completed from the germline J gene. The rearrangement links TRBV3 to TRBJ1-4, with TRBD1 as a possible D gene (6 bases). The CDR3 loop spans 14 amino acids. Between the trimmed V and J ends, which lost 6 bases and 1 base, there was a span of 9 bases. Germline CDR1 is SNHLY and CDR2 is FYNGKV (reference sequence). The sequenced part of the CDR3 DNA is TGTGCCAGCAGGGGGGACAATTCCAACGAAAGATTATTT. The encoded protein is CASRGDNSNERLF. The entire CDR3 is CASRGDNSNERLFF.

A word on this clone: These gene names are mouse names. The missing CDR3 end, 1 residue past where the read stops, is filled in from the germline J gene. The chain has TRBV2 and TRBJ2-3; TRBD2 matches at 10 bases. The CDR3 is 16 residues long. The V and J ends lost 3 bases and 1 base, in that order; junction bases with no gene match: 4. From germline, CDR1 is LGHNA and CDR2 YSYQKL. The chain's CDR3 is CASSQGGTGGAETLYF. CDR3 bases read: TGTGCCAGCAGCCAGGGCGGGACTGGGGGTGCAGAAACGCTGTAT.

A remark on this clone: At one end, the junction sequence differs from germline, possibly due to a read error. All gene names here are mouse names. The read terminates 1 residue ahead of where the CDR3 ends, so the germline J gene completes it. The sample contains more than one DNA sequence encoding this CDR3. V gene TRBV16 combines with J gene TRBJ1-4; D uncertain. The CDR3 is made up of 12 amino acids. Germline lookup yields CDR1 SGHSA and CDR2 FRNQAP. Partial CDR3 DNA: TGTGCAAGTAGCTCGGACAACGAAAGATTATTT. It translates to CASSSDNERLF. The whole CDR3 sequence reads CASSSDNERLFF.

Worth noting for this clone: The genes are named according to mouse. Read coverage stops 1 residue before the CDR3 terminus; the germline J gene supplies the remainder. The chain has TRBV31 and TRBJ2-7, with TRBD2 identical over 12 bases. CDR3 length: 15 amino acids. Losses at the gene ends were 0 bases for V and 4 bases for J; bases not matched to a gene: 4. Germline values: CDR1 GKSSPN, CDR2 SITVG. The sequenced part of the CDR3 DNA is TGTGCCTGGAGTCTACTGGACTGGGGGGGGTATGAACAGTAC. Residues: CAWSLLDWGGYEQY. The whole CDR3 sequence reads CAWSLLDWGGYEQYF.

Worth noting for this clone: Germline and genes: mouse. The read halts 1 residue ahead of the CDR3 end, with the missing end drawn from the germline J gene. The genes are TRBV20 and TRBJ2-2, with 7 bases fitting TRBD1. Germline V gene sequence: CDR1 GFQATS, CDR2 STVNSAI. V gave up 5 bases and J gave up 2 bases; unmatched junction bases: 2. The CDR3 contains 13 residues. The CDR3 protein is CGAGGQNTGQLYF. The sequenced CDR3 bases are TGTGGTGCTGGGGGACAGAACACCGGGCAGCTCTAC.

As to this clone: Genes and germline are mouse. This chain's CDR3 is CGASRTGGTLYF. The part of the CDR3 DNA that was read is TGTGGTGCTAGCAGGACAGGGGGTACGCTCTAT. V usage is TRBV20 and J usage is TRBJ1-3; 10 nucleotides agree with TRBD1. The CDR3 extends 1 residue past the end of the read, so its final part is completed from the germline J gene. Trimming at V came to 3 bases and at J to 9 bases, leaving 2 bases not matched to a gene. Germline V CDR1 and CDR2: GFQATS, STVNSAI. This CDR3 is built from 12 residues.

About this clone: Mouse germline and gene names are used. The missing CDR3 end, 1 residue past where the read stops, is filled in from the germline J gene. V is TRBV3 and J is TRBJ2-4; D remains ambiguous. This CDR3 has 15 amino acids. V was shortened by 0 bases and J by 0 bases, with 7 bases between the two germline ends. CDR1 and CDR2 (germline): SNHLY, FYNGKV (reference sequence). Here the CDR3 reads CASSLAPASQNTLYF. The CDR3 DNA, read in part, is TGTGCCAGCAGCTTAGCCCCTGCTAGTCAAAACACCTTGTAC.

On this clone: Mismatch with germline at one junction end may stem from a read error. Genes and germline come from the mouse. The DNA read from the CDR3 is TGTGCCAGCGGTGATGAGGGCACCGGGCGGCTCTAC. Its translation: CASGDEGTGRLY. From start to end, the CDR3 is CASGDEGTGRLYF. This rearrangement joins TRBV13-2 to TRBJ2-2; D call uncertain. The CDR3 end is not reached by the read, which stops 1 residue before it; the germline J gene fills it in. The CDR3 is 13 residues long. In germline, CDR1 is NNHNN, CDR2 SYGAGS (reference sequence).

Note on this clone: Mouse gene names and germline throughout. The read falls 1 residue short of the CDR3 end, and the missing part is taken from the germline J gene. V and J are TRBV5 and TRBJ1-1; no reliable D call. This CDR3 comprises 15 residues. In germline, CDR1 is LGHNA, CDR2 YNLKQL (reference sequence). The germline V and J ends were trimmed by 0 bases and 1 base, with 9 bases remaining between them. CDR3 DNA, as far as it was read: TGTGCCAGCAGCCAAGATGGGCCAGGGAACACAGAAGTCTTC. It is translated as CASSQDGPGNTEVF. In full, the CDR3 is CASSQDGPGNTEVFF.

About this clone itself: Genes here carry mouse names. The read terminates 1 residue ahead of where the CDR3 ends, so the germline J gene completes it. This sample includes further DNA sequences coding for the same CDR3. The chain combines TRBV16 with TRBJ1-6; no clear D. Being an ORF, TRBJ1-6 has a function that is uncertain. There are 14 residues in the CDR3. Germline CDR1 reads SGHSA; CDR2 reads FRNQAP. The V end lost 0 bases, the J end lost 4 bases, and 4 bases lay between the germline ends. Incomplete CDR3 DNA: TGTGCAAGCAGCTTAGAGGGTTATAATTCGCCCCTCTAC. It codes for CASSLEGYNSPLY. From start to end, the CDR3 is CASSLEGYNSPLYF.

As concerns this clone: Genes here carry mouse names. With the read ending 1 residue before the CDR3 end, the germline J gene is used to fill in that end. J is TRBJ2-4 and V is TRBV16, with 11 bases identical to TRBD2. CDR3 size: 16 residues. Germline lookup yields CDR1 SGHSA and CDR2 FRNQAP. The junction had 7 bases not matched to a gene; V was cut back by 5 bases and J by 3 bases. The sequenced part of the CDR3 DNA is TGTGCAAGCAGCCCCCACTGGGGGGGCGCCCAAAACACCTTGTAC. The encoded protein is CASSPHWGGAQNTLY. The whole CDR3 sequence is CASSPHWGGAQNTLYF.

As regards this clone: Gene and germline names: mouse. The read finishes 1 residue shy of the CDR3 end, and the germline J gene is used to complete it. This chain uses TRBV15 with TRBJ1-4; D is undetermined. CDR1 and CDR2 (germline): SGHND, FRSKSL. V lost 2 bases to trimming and J lost 4 bases, with 2 bases between them. CDR3 size: 12 residues. The CDR3 region is CASSLNNERLFF. The part of the CDR3 DNA that was read is TGTGCCAGCAGTTTAAACAACGAAAGATTATTT.

Of note for this clone: Any gene name here is a mouse gene name. Sequencing ends 1 residue short of the CDR3 end; the germline J gene provides the rest. V usage is TRBV2 and J usage is TRBJ1-6; 7 positions match TRBD1. TRBJ1-6 is an ORF for which the function is uncertain. J was trimmed by 8 bases and V by 0 bases; bases with no gene match: 4. The CDR3 is 15 amino acids. Per the germline V gene, CDR1 is LGHNA and CDR2 is YSYQKL. The CDR3 here is CASSQDNRGDSPLYF. Incomplete CDR3 DNA: TGTGCCAGCAGCCAAGATAACAGGGGTGATTCGCCCCTCTAC.

As regards this clone: Gene labels here are mouse ones. The missing CDR3 end, 1 residue past where the read stops, is filled in from the germline J gene. This chain joins TRBV29 and TRBJ1-4; weak D call: TRBD1 (6 bases). There are 14 residues in the CDR3. V gave up 5 bases and J gave up 0 bases, with 7 bases separating them. Germline V gene lookup returns CDR1 MSHET and CDR2 SYDVDS. The CDR3 spells CASSEGVSNERLFF. Incomplete CDR3 DNA: TGTGCTAGCAGTGAGGGGGTTTCCAACGAAAGATTATTT.

For this clone: Genes here carry mouse names. The sequenced fragment ends 1 residue before the CDR3 boundary, so the rest is inferred from the germline J gene. The V call is TRBV2, the J call TRBJ1-4; possible D gene TRBD1, 6 bases. The germline V and J ends were trimmed by 0 bases and 0 bases, with 8 bases remaining between them. The CDR3 is 16 amino acids. CDR1 is LGHNA and CDR2 is YSYQKL in the germline V gene. The sequenced part of the CDR3 DNA is TGTGCCAGCAGCCAAGAGGGGGCGGTTTCCAACGAAAGATTATTT. Protein sequence: CASSQEGAVSNERLF. Given in full, the CDR3 is CASSQEGAVSNERLFF. The full variable domain, completed using reference TRBV2 and TRBJ1-4, is DPKIIQKPKYLVAVTGSEKILICEQYLGHNAMYWYRQSAKKPLEFMFSYSYQKLMDNQTASSRFQPQSSKKNHLDLQITALKPDDSATYFCASSQEGAVSNERLFFGHGTKLSVL.